A single sample gave rise to the 3 T cell receptor beta chains below, sequenced in a study of tumor-infiltrating lymphocytes in primary liver carcinoma. A constant-region primer primed TCR beta cDNA synthesis from 500 ng of total RNA. Generation of the TCR beta libraries relied on three nested multiplex PCR rounds using slightly modified ARM-PCR. Rounds one and two of PCR, each of approximately 11 cycles, were primed with TRBV1-TRBV30 forward primers and a C-beta reverse primer. From the multiplex PCR reads, TCRdb called clonotypes with MiXCR, one entry per CDR3 protein. In the table there are 75,000 to 90,000 distinct CDR3 sequences, over 60% of which are singletons. Joint extraction of RNA and DNA used roughly 19-33 mg of bulk tissue that was unsorted. Sequenced sample: liver tumor tissue from sampling region 1. Subset defined: tumor region T1, superior pole. Source of these receptors: a man between 40 and 49 years old with primary liver carcinoma and hepatitis B virus infection.

Details on this clonotype: One junction end does not reproduce the germline sequence, and a read error may be involved. V usage is TRBV11-2 and J usage is TRBJ2-1, with D maybe TRBD1 (6 bases). Germline-derived CDR1 and CDR2 are SGHAT and FQNNGV. The length of the CDR3 is 18 residues. This CDR3 reads CASSTSRGHPNFYNEQLF. The CDR3 DNA is TGTGCCAGCAGCACTTCCCGGGGACACCCGAACTTCTACAATGAGCAGTTGTTC.

As concerns this clonotype: This CDR3 is missing its conserved last phenylalanine or tryptophan, likely due to a read error. V usage is TRBV6-5 and J usage is TRBJ2-7; TRBD2 matches at 9 bases. The V gene's germline CDR1 is MNHEY and CDR2 SVGAGI. The CDR3 extends over 15 amino acids. The DNA for the CDR3 is TGTGCCAGCTGTTACTCTAGCGGGGAACCCTACGAGCAGTACTTA. This gives the protein CASCYSSGEPYEQYL.

J is TRBJ2-1 and V is TRBV20-1; TRBD1 is a possible D gene (6 bases). The CDR3 extends over 12 amino acids. The germline gives CDR1 DFQATT, CDR2 SNEGSKA (reference sequence). Trimming pared 7 bases from V and 4 bases from J, leaving 11 bases between. CDR3 DNA: TGCAGTGGCGGACAGAGTTACAATGAGCAGTTCTTC. As protein: CSGGQSYNEQFF.